This T cell receptor beta chain was captured by sequencing in a study of regulatory T cells in long-lasting Graves disease. This CDR3 has 15 residues. Germline lookup yields CDR1 LGHNT and CDR2 FRNRAP. The ends were cut back, 4 bases at V and 2 bases at J, with 13 bases in the middle. With iRepertoire HTBI primers and Arm-PCR of CDR3 regions, TCR beta libraries were built. TCRdb re-called the multiplex PCR reads with MiXCR, one entry per CDR3 protein. The repertoire holds about 540,000 distinct CDR3 sequences, with about 14% as singletons. The sample's time point: newly diagnosed GD, antithyroid drugs for less than 3 months. Extracted PBMC RNA gave rise to the TCR library. This clonotype was seen repeatedly, ten times or more. The sample was also linked to a second study, of T cells in Graves' hyperthyroidism and ophthalmopathy. That source notes: The study used the HTBI primer set for a first-round RT-PCR of the TCR CDR3.

V is TRBV12-5 and J is TRBJ2-3, with D possibly being TRBD2 (5 bases). This sample comprised peripheral blood mononuclear cells (PBMCs), obtained at new diagnosis, from a patient treated with antithyroid drugs. The receptor comes from a man aged 30 to 39 with Graves disease. The CDR3 sequence is CASGSGRTLTDTQYF. The CDR3 DNA reads as TGTGCTAGTGGTTCAGGCAGGACTCTCACAGATACGCAGTATTTT.